This record looks at one T cell receptor (beta chain) sequence and its context. This entry comes from a study of T cells expressing NK-cell markers. Study details: Repertoires of TCR beta were obtained from T cells sorted as CD3+CD56+NKG2C+, CD3+CD56+NKG2C- and CD3+CD56-NKG2C+.

Per the germline V gene, CDR1 is DFQATT and CDR2 is SNEGSKA (reference sequence). The CDR3 sequence is 14 residues long. From the 5' RACE reads, TCRdb lists one entry per CDR3 protein and no DNA. This repertoire includes 200,000 to 300,000 distinct CDR3 sequences. The rearrangement uses TRBV20-1 and TRBJ2-3; TCRdb's D call of TRBD1 is untestable without DNA. Sample: blood T cells: a sorted CD56 or NKG2C T cell subset, CD4+ or CD8+ T cells, or bulk PBMC T cells (not recorded which). This receptor was identified in a woman aged 18 to 75 in good health. This CDR3 reads CSARVGGGTDTQYF.